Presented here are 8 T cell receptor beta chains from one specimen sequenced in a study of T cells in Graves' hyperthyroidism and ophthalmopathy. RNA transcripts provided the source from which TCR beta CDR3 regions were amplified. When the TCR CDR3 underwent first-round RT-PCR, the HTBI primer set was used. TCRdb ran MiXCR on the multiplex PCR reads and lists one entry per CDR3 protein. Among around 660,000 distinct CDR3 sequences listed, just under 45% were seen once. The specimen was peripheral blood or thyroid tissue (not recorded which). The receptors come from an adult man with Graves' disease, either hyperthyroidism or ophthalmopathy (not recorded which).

The CDR3 DNA reads as TGTGCCAGCAGCTTAGCGGGCGGGGTAGTCACCGGGGAGCTGTTTTTT. It codes for CASSLAGGVVTGELFF. The chain employs TRBV7-8 and TRBJ2-2; maybe TRBD2 (6 bases). The CDR3 loop spans 16 amino acids. The germline gives CDR1 SGHVS, CDR2 FQNEAQ. Trimming cost V 0 bases and J 4 bases, with 12 bases left between them.

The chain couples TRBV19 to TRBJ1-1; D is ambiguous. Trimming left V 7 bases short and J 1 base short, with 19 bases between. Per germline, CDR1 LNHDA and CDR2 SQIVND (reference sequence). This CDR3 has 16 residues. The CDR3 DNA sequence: TGTGCCAGTACTTCGATACGCGGACGGCCGAACACTGAAGCTTTCTTT. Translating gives CASTSIRGRPNTEAFF.

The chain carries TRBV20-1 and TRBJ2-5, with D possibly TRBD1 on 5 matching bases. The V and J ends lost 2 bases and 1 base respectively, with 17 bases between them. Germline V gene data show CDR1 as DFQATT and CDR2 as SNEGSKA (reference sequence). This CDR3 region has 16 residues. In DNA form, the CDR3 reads TGCAGTGCTAGATCTTCGACAGCAACCCCCCAAGAGACCCAGTACTTC. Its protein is CSARSSTATPQETQYF.

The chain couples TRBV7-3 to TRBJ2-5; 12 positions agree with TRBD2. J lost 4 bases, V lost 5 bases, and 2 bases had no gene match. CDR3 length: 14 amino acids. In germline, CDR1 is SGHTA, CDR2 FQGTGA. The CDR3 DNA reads TGTGCCAGCAGCGTGACTAGCGGGAGAGAGACCCAGTACTTC. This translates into CASSVTSGRETQYF.

The CDR3 protein is CASSLEDWNEKLFF. CDR3 DNA: TGCGCCAGCAGCTTGGAGGACTGGAATGAAAAACTGTTTTTT. V is TRBV5-1 and J is TRBJ1-4; D gene uncertain. From germline, CDR1 is SGHRS and CDR2 YFSETQ. The V end lost 0 bases, the J end lost 5 bases, and 8 bases lay between the germline ends. This CDR3 is 14 amino acids long.

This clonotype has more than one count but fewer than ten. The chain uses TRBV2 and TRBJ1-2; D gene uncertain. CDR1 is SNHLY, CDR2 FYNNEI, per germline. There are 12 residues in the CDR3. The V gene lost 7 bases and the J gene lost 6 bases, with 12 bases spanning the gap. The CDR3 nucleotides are TGTGCCAGCAATGGGAGGAGGGATGGCTACACCTTC. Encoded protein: CASNGRRDGYTF.

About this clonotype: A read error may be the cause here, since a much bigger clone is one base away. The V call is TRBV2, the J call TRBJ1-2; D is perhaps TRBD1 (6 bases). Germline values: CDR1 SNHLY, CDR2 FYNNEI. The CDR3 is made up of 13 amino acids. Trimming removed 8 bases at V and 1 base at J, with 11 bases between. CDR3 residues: CASGGAVNYGYTF. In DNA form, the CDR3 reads TGTGCCAGCGGGGGGGCGGTTAACTATGGCTACACCTTC.

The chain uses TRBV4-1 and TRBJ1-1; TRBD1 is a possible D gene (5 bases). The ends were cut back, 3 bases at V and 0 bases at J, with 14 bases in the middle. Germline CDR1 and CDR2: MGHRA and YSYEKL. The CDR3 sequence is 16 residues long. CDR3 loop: CASSQRTPGMNTEAFF. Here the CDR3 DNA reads TGCGCCAGCAGCCAGAGGACACCGGGAATGAACACTGAAGCTTTCTTT.